The source of this T cell receptor (beta chain) is a study of blood T cell repertoires in COVID-19. Turning to the study itself: PBMCs, B-cell-depleted T cells, or T cells provided the cDNA or gDNA that made up the material.

Clones were sequenced by immunoSEQ multiplex PCR, and TCRdb holds only the in-frame ones, with some missing. The profile shows around 230,000 clones, approximately 82% of them singletons. CDR3 length: 15 residues. V was pared by 2 bases and J by 5 bases, with 6 bases of the junction left unmatched. Germline CDR1 is MDHEN and CDR2 is SYDVKM. Only one count was recorded for this clone. Material for sequencing was peripheral blood. This clonotype was obtained from a woman aged 45-59 years with acute or convalescent COVID-19. V and J are TRBV28 and TRBJ2-1; 7 nucleotides line up with TRBD2. The CDR3 sequence: CASSLGGGRNNEQFF. CDR3 in DNA: TGTGCCAGCAGTTTAGGGGGAGGGCGGAACAATGAGCAGTTCTTC.